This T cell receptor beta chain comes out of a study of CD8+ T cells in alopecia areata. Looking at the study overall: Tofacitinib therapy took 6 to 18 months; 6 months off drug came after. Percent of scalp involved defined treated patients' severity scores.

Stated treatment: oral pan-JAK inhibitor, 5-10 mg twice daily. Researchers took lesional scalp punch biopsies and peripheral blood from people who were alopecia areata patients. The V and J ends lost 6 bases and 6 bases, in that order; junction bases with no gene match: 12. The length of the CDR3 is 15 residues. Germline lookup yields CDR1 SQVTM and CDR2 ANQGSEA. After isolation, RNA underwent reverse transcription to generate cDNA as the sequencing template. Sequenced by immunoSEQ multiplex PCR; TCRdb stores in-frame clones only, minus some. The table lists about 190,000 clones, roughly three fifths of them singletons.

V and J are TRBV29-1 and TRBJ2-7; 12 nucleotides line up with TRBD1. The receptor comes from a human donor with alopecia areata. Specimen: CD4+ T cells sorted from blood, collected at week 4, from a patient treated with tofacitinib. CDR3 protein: CSVDNRDRGLGEQYF. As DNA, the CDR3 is TGCAGCGTAGACAACCGGGACAGGGGGCTCGGCGAGCAGTACTTC.